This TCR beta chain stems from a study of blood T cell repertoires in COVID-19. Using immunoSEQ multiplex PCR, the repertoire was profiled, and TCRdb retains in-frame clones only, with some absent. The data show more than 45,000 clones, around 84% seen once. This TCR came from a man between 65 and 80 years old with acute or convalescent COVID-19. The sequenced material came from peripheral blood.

Written as DNA, the CDR3 is TGTGCCAGCAGCTCAGGGACAGGGATACGAACAGATACGCAGTATTTT. It yields the protein CASSSGTGIRTDTQYF. The rearrangement joins TRBV7-2 to TRBJ2-3; TRBD1 matches 9 bases. The CDR3 loop spans 16 amino acids. The V gene's germline CDR1 is SGHTA and CDR2 FQGNSA. The junction had 8 bases not matched to a gene; V was cut back by 4 bases and J by 3 bases. Supplemented by reference TRBV7-2 and TRBJ2-3, the full variable domain reads GAGVSQSPSNKVTEKGKDVELRCDPISGHTALYWYRQSLGQGLEFLIYFQGNSAPDKSGLPSDRFSAERTGGSVSTLTIQRTQQEDSAVYLCASSSGTGIRTDTQYFGPGTRLTVL.